A single TCR beta chain is shown here with its context. Antigen: not known. The CDR3 loop spans 14 amino acids. Germline CDR1 and CDR2: MDHEN and SYDVKM. V gave up 6 bases and J gave up 5 bases; unmatched junction bases: 7. This sample was included in a study of shared clonotypes between healthy human individuals. The study's findings and limits: Generally, naive subsets (rather than memory subsets) showed larger estimated richness.

Deep level was the assay's run setting. Using immunoSEQ multiplex PCR, the repertoire was profiled, and TCRdb retains in-frame clones only, with some absent. The sample includes 2 million to 2.5 million clones, 90% to 95% of them seen just once. This TCR came from a man in his late teens or twenties in good health. Some clones in this sample may be carry-over from other donors' samples. The sequenced sample was naive CD4+ T cells from PBMCs. Noted subset: CD45RA+ positively selected. V and J are TRBV28 and TRBJ2-7, with 10 bases that match TRBD1. The CDR3 spells CASRTGTGVDEQYF. CDR3 in DNA: TGTGCCAGCAGAACCGGGACAGGGGTTGACGAGCAGTACTTC.